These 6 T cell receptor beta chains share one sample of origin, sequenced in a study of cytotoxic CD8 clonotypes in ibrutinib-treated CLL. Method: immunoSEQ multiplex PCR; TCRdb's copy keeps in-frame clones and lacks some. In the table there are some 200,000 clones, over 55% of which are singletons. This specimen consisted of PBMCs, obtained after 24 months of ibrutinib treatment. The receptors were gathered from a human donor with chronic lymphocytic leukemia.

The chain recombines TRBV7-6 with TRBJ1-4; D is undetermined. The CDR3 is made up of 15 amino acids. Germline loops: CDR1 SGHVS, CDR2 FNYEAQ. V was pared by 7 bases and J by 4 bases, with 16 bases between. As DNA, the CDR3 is TGTGCCAGCATCCGAGCCTACGGCTTTAATGAAAAACTGTTTTTT. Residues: CASIRAYGFNEKLFF.

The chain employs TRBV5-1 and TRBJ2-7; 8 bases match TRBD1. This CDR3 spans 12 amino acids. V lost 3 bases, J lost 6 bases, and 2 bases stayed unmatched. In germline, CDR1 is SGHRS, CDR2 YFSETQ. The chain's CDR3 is CASSSTGVEQYF. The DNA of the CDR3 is TGCGCCAGCAGCTCGACAGGGGTCGAGCAGTACTTC.

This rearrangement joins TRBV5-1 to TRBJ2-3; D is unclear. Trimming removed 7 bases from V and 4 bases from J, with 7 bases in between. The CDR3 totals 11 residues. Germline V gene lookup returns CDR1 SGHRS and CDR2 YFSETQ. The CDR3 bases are TGCGCCAGCGGGGTCGCAGATACGCAGTATTTT. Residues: CASGVADTQYF.

DNA of the CDR3: TGTGCCAGCAGCCTAACCGCGGCGGATACGCAGTATTTT. The encoded protein is CASSLTAADTQYF. The chain has TRBV5-4 and TRBJ2-3; no clear D gene. From germline, CDR1 is SGHNT and CDR2 YYREEE (reference sequence). The CDR3 is 13 amino acids. V was shortened by 4 bases and J by 6 bases, with 12 bases between the two germline ends.

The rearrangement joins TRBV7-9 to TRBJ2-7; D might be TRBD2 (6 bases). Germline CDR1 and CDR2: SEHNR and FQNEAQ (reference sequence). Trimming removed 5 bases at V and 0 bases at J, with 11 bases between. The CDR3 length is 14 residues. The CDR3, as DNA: TGTGCCAGCAGCGGGGGAGGAAGCTCCTACGAGCAGTACTTC. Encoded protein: CASSGGGSSYEQYF.

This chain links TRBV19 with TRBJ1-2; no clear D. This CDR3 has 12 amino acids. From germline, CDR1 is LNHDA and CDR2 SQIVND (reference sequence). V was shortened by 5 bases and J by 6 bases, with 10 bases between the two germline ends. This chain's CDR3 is CASSAFFDGYTF. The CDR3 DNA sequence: TGTGCCAGTAGTGCATTCTTTGATGGCTACACCTTC.